This T cell receptor (beta chain) was found in a study of beta chain features in type 1 diabetes. Study background: All samples yielded roughly 100,000,000 examined sorted cells.

Investigators reverse transcribed all isolated RNA, so they sequenced expressed TCRB transcripts. Profiling relied on immunoSEQ multiplex PCR, and the TCRdb table lists in-frame clones only, not all of them. The sample contains approximately 340,000 clones, less than 15% of which appear only once. This CDR3 comprises 14 residues. V lost 0 bases and J lost 1, with 4 bases in between. Germline V lookup: CDR1 SGDLS, CDR2 YYNGEE. Material for sequencing was naive CD4+ T cells from blood. This TCR was recovered from a woman aged 18-35 years in good health. This chain joins TRBV9 and TRBJ2-2; no definite D call. CDR3 amino acids: CASSVDWNTGELFF. The CDR3 DNA reads TGTGCCAGCAGCGTAGACTGGAACACCGGGGAGCTGTTTTTT.